Shown below are 19 T cell receptor beta chains from a single sample sequenced in a study of spatial heterogeneity in lung cancer. Described time point: sample taken at primary tumor resection. From tumor, nontumor lung or frozen PBMC, whole RNA was taken unsorted for sequencing. From the 5' RACE reads, TCRdb called clonotypes with MiXCR, one entry per CDR3 protein. The data contain about 4,400 distinct CDR3 sequences, around a fifth of them singletons. The sequences come from normal lung tissue next to the tumor, collected at surgery. Receptors originate from a female donor with early-stage non-small cell lung cancer.

This clonotype was observed at least ten times. V gene TRBV7-8 combines with J gene TRBJ2-3; 8 positions agree with TRBD1. Trimming cost V 4 bases and J 4 bases; bases outside gene matches: 13. The CDR3 runs 17 residues. Germline loops: CDR1 SGHVS, CDR2 FQNEAQ. CDR3 sequence reads: CASSWGQGADSSDTQYF. The CDR3 DNA follows: TGTGCCAGCAGCTGGGGTCAGGGGGCGGATTCATCAGATACGCAGTATTTT.

J is TRBJ2-1 and V is TRBV5-1, with D perhaps matching TRBD1 (5 bases). The V end lost 3 bases, the J end lost 0 bases, and 13 bases lay between the germline ends. Germline V gene data show CDR1 as SGHRS and CDR2 as YFSETQ. The CDR3 is 16 residues long. The CDR3 bases are TGCGCCAGCAGCTACCAGGGCACGGGCTCCTACAATGAGCAGTTCTTC. Its protein is CASSYQGTGSYNEQFF. The full variable domain, with the rest looked up from reference TRBV5-1 and TRBJ2-1, is KAGVTQTPRYLIKTRGQQVTLSCSPISGHRSVSWYQQTPGQGLQFLFEYFSETQRNKGNFPGRFSGRQFSNSRSEMNVSTLELGDSALYLCASSYQGTGSYNEQFFGPGTRLTVL.

The chain couples TRBV6-5 to TRBJ2-1; 8 bases match TRBD1. CDR3 length: 15 amino acids. Germline-derived CDR1 and CDR2 are MNHEY and SVGAGI. V lost 5 bases and J lost 1; bases outside the gene matches: 4. This CDR3 is CASSRGTGSYNEQFF. For the CDR3, the DNA is TGTGCCAGCAGTCGCGGGACAGGATCCTACAATGAGCAGTTCTTC.

The chain joins TRBV10-2 to TRBJ1-2, with D uncertain. The germline V and J ends were trimmed by 2 bases and 2 bases, with 9 bases remaining between them. The CDR3 contains 14 residues. The germline V gene encodes CDR1 WSHSY and CDR2 SAAADI. The DNA for the CDR3 is TGCGCCAGCAGTGAGGGCGAGCTAAACTATGGCTACACCTTC. It codes for CASSEGELNYGYTF.

By share, this clonotype ranks as medium-sized. This chain connects TRBV29-1 to TRBJ2-1; 9 bases match TRBD2. Germline V lookup: CDR1 SQVTM, CDR2 ANQGSEA. The CDR3 is 13 residues long. V gave up 5 bases and J gave up 8 bases; unmatched junction bases: 7. The CDR3 DNA is TGCAGCGTTTCGGCGGGAGGGATATATGAGCAGTTCTTC. This codes for CSVSAGGIYEQFF.

This clonotype is classed as medium-sized (0.01 to 0.1%). The chain joins TRBV3-1 to TRBJ2-7; possible D gene TRBD2, 6 bases. Trimming pared 3 bases from V and 1 base from J, leaving 10 bases between. Looked up from germline, CDR1 is LGHDT and CDR2 is YNNKEL (reference sequence). The CDR3 runs to 14 residues. CDR3 in amino acids: CASSQAGLSYEQYF. The CDR3 DNA is TGTGCCAGCAGCCAGGCGGGACTTTCCTACGAGCAGTACTTC.

This clonotype was detected many times. A clone one base away is much larger, so this may be a read error. This rearrangement joins TRBV7-8 to TRBJ1-2, with TRBD1 matching 8 bases. Germline CDR1 is SGHVS and CDR2 is FQNEAQ. CDR3 length equals 14 residues. CDR3 protein: CVSSLDGQGQGYTF. The CDR3 coding sequence is TGTGTCAGCAGCTTAGATGGACAGGGTCAAGGCTACACCTTC.

This clonotype has a count of ten or more. This chain joins TRBV7-8 and TRBJ1-6, with D unclear. V was clipped by 4 bases and J by 10 bases, with 14 bases between them. The CDR3 length is 14 residues. Germline V lookup: CDR1 SGHVS, CDR2 FQNEAQ. CDR3 protein: CASSSLLERSPLHF. CDR3 DNA sequence: TGTGCCAGCAGCTCGCTTCTAGAGAGGTCACCCCTCCACTTT.

This clonotype has only a few counts. The gene calls are TRBV20-1 and TRBJ2-3; D is possibly TRBD1 (6 bases). The germline V gene has CDR1 DFQATT and CDR2 SNEGSKA (reference sequence). With 0 bases removed from V and 7 bases from J, the gap between germline ends came to 11 bases. This CDR3 has 13 residues. The CDR3 DNA follows: TGCAGTGCTAGAGATGGGGGCCTATATACGCAGTATTTT. Amino acid sequence: CSARDGGLYTQYF.

This clonotype was recorded many times. The V call is TRBV20-1, the J call TRBJ2-3, with 7 bases lining up with TRBD2. Germline CDR1 and CDR2: DFQATT and SNEGSKA (reference sequence). The V and J ends lost 0 bases and 6 bases, in that order; junction bases with no gene match: 9. CDR3 length: 15 residues. The CDR3 region has the DNA TGCAGTGCTAGAGATCACAGCGGGGTTCCGGATACGCAGTATTTT. Its protein product is CSARDHSGVPDTQYF.

This clonotype is categorized as medium-sized (0.01 to 0.1%). This chain connects TRBV19 to TRBJ2-4; D perhaps matches TRBD1 (5 bases). Trimming cost V 0 bases and J 8 bases, with 5 bases left between them. The CDR3 runs 12 residues. CDR1 is LNHDA and CDR2 is SQIVND in the germline V gene (reference sequence). CDR3 loop: CASSIDRDIQYF. The CDR3 DNA sequence: TGTGCCAGTAGTATAGACAGGGACATTCAGTACTTC.

The chain couples TRBV12-3 or TRBV12-4 to TRBJ2-4, with D perhaps matching TRBD2 (5 bases). The germline V and J ends were trimmed by 7 bases and 3 bases, with 7 bases remaining between them. The CDR3 covers 12 residues. CDR3 in DNA: TGTGCCAGCATCGGGGACAAAAACATTCAGTACTTC. Translation: CASIGDKNIQYF.

In its sample, this clonotype was seen many times. The gene calls are TRBV3-1 and TRBJ1-1, with 7 bases matching TRBD1. Trimming at V came to 1 base and at J to 7 bases, leaving 3 bases not matched to a gene. Germline CDR1 is LGHDT and CDR2 is YNNKEL (reference sequence). This CDR3 is 13 amino acids long. For the CDR3, the DNA is TGTGCCAGCAGCCAAGGACAGGGACTTGAAGCTTTCTTT. This codes for CASSQGQGLEAFF.

The chain carries TRBV9 and TRBJ2-7; 10 positions agree with TRBD1. V trimming: 1 base; J trimming: 6 bases; junction bases outside the gene matches: 7. CDR1 is SGDLS, CDR2 YYNGEE, per germline. The CDR3 is 15 residues long. The CDR3 DNA reads TGTGCCAGCAGCGTAACGGGACAGGGGTCAGGCGAGCAGTACTTC. Translation gives CASSVTGQGSGEQYF. Using reference TRBV9 and TRBJ2-7 for the parts outside the CDR3, the full variable domain is DSGVTQTPKHLITATGQRVTLRCSPRSGDLSVYWYQQSLDQGLQFLIQYYNGEERAKGNILERFSAQQFPDLHSELNLSSLELGDSALYFCASSVTGQGSGEQYFGPGTRLTVT.

In this sample, this clonotype turned up many times. The chain combines TRBV20-1 with TRBJ2-7, with TRBD2 as a possible D gene (5 bases). This CDR3 has 13 residues. Germline assignment: CDR1 DFQATT and CDR2 SNEGSKA (reference sequence). V lost 1 base and J lost 0, with 7 bases in between. CDR3 sequence: CSARAGNSYEQYF. The CDR3 nucleotides read TGCAGTGCTAGAGCGGGAAACTCCTACGAGCAGTACTTC.

This sequence joins TRBV29-1 and TRBJ2-1; D not resolved. This CDR3 is 11 amino acids long. Trimming cost V 4 bases and J 7 bases, with 8 bases left between them. The germline V gene encodes CDR1 SQVTM and CDR2 ANQGSEA. Here the CDR3 reads CSVVWGNEQFF. CDR3 bases: TGCAGCGTTGTATGGGGTAATGAGCAGTTCTTC.

By share of the sample, this clonotype is medium-sized. V gene TRBV29-1 combines with J gene TRBJ1-2; 8 bases match TRBD1. The CDR3 runs to 15 residues. V was clipped by 7 bases and J by 8 bases; unmatched bases: 18. Germline lookup yields CDR1 SQVTM and CDR2 ANQGSEA. The chain's CDR3 is CSAPVSAGGRGGYTF. The DNA of the CDR3 is TGCAGCGCCCCAGTTTCGGCAGGGGGCCGCGGAGGCTACACCTTC.

This clonotype has just a few counts. The chain recombines TRBV20-1 with TRBJ2-5, with a weak D call TRBD2 (5 bases). Trimming removed 5 bases at V and 4 bases at J, with 11 bases between. Germline values: CDR1 DFQATT, CDR2 SNEGSKA (reference sequence). CDR3 length: 12 residues. CDR3 loop: CSAPDSGETQYF. CDR3 coding DNA: TGCAGTGCTCCGGACTCAGGAGAGACCCAGTACTTC.

In this sample, this clonotype turned up many times. J is TRBJ2-2 and V is TRBV24-1; the match to TRBD1 covers 11 bases. J gave up 4 bases and V 3 bases, and 3 bases lay outside the gene matches. In germline, CDR1 is KGHDR, CDR2 SFDVKD. The CDR3 totals 16 residues. Written as DNA, the CDR3 is TGTGCCACCAGTGATCCGGGACAGGGGGTCACCGGGGAGCTGTTTTTT. Translation gives CATSDPGQGVTGELFF.